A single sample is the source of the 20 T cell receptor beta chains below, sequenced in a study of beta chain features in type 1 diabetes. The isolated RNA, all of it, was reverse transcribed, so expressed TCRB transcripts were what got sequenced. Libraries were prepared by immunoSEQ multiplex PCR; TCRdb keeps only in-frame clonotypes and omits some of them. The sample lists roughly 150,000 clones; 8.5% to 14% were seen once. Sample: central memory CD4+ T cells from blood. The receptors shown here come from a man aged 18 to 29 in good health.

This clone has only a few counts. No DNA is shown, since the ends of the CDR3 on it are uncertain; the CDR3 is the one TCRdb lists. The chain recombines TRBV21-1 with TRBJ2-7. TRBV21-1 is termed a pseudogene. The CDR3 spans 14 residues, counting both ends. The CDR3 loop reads CASSKYRCSYEQYF.

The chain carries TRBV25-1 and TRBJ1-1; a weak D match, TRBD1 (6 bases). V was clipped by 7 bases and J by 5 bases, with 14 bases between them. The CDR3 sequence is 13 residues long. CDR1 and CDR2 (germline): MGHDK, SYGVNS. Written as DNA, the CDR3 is TGTGCCAGCATGCAGGGGCAGAGGACTGAAGCTTTCTTT. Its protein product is CASMQGQRTEAFF.

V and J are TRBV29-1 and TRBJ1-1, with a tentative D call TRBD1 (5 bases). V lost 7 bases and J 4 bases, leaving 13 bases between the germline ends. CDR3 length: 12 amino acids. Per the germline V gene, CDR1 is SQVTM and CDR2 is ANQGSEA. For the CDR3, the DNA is TGCAGCGCCGAAGGGGACGGCACTGAAGCTTTCTTT. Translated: CSAEGDGTEAFF.

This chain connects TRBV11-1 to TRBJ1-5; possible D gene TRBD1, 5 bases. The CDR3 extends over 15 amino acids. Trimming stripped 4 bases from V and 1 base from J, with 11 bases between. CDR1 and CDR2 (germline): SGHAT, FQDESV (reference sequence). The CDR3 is CASSSDKPSNQPQHF. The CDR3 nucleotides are TGTGCCAGCAGCTCGGACAAGCCGAGCAATCAGCCCCAGCATTTT.

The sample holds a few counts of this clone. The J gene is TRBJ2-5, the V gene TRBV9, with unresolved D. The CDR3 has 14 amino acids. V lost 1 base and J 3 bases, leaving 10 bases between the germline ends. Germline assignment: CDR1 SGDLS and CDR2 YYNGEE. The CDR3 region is CASSVSDGKETQYF. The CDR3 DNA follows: TGTGCCAGCAGCGTATCGGACGGAAAAGAGACCCAGTACTTC. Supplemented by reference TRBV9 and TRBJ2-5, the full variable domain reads DSGVTQTPKHLITATGQRVTLRCSPRSGDLSVYWYQQSLDQGLQFLIQYYNGEERAKGNILERFSAQQFPDLHSELNLSSLELGDSALYFCASSVSDGKETQYFGPGTRLLVL.

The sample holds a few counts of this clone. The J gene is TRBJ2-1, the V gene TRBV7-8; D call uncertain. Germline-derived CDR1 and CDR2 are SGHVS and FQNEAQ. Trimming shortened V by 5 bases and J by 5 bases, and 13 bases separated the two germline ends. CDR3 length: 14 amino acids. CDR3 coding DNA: TGTGCCAGCAGCCCCTGGCGGAGAAACAATGAGCAGTTCTTC. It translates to CASSPWRRNNEQFF.

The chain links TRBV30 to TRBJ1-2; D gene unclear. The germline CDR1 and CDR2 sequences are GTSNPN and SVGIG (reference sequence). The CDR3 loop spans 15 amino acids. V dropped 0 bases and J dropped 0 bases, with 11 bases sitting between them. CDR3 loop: CAWSVLGLPNYGYTF. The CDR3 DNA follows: TGTGCCTGGAGTGTACTCGGCTTACCTAACTATGGCTACACCTTC.

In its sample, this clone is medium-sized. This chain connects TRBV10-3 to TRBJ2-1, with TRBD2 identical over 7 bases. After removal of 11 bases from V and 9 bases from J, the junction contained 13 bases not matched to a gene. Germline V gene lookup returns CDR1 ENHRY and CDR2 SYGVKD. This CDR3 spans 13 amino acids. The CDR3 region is CAVASGPKGEQFF. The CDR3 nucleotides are TGTGCCGTCGCTAGCGGCCCAAAGGGTGAGCAGTTCTTC.

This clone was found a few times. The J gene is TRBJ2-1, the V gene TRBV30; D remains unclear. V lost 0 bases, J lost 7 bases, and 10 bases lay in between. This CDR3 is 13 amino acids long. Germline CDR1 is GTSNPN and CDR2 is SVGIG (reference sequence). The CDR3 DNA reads TGTGCCTGGAGTGTGCCTGGGCCAAATGAGCAGTTCTTC. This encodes CAWSVPGPNEQFF. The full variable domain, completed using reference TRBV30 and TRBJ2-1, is SQTIHQWPATLVQPVGSPLSLECTVEGTSNPNLYWYRQAAGRGLQLLFYSVGIGQISSEVPQNLSASRPQDRQFILSSKKLLLSDSGFYLCAWSVPGPNEQFFGPGTRLTVL.

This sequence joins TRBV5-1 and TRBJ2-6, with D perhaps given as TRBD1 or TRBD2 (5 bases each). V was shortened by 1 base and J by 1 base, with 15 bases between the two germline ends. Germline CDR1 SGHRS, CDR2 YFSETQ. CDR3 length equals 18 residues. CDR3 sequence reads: CASSLIPGRYSGANVLTF. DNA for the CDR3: TGCGCCAGCAGCTTGATTCCGGGACGTTATTCTGGGGCCAACGTCCTGACTTTC. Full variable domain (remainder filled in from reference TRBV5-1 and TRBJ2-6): KAGVTQTPRYLIKTRGQQVTLSCSPISGHRSVSWYQQTPGQGLQFLFEYFSETQRNKGNFPGRFSGRQFSNSRSEMNVSTLELGDSALYLCASSLIPGRYSGANVLTFGAGSRLTVL.

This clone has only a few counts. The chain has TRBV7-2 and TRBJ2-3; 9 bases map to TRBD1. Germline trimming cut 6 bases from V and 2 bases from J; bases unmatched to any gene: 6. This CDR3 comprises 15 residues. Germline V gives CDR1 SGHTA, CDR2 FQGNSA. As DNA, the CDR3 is TGTGCCAGCAGGAGGGGGACAGGGTTCACAGATACGCAGTATTTT. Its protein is CASRRGTGFTDTQYF.

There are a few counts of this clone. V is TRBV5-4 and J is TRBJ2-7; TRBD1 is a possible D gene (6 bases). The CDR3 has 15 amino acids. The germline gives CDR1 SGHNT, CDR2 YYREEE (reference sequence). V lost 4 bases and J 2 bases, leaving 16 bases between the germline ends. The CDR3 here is CASSQLGDKAYEQYF. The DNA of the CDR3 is TGTGCCAGCAGCCAGCTCGGGGACAAAGCCTACGAGCAGTACTTC.

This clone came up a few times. The CDR3 loop reads CATSRAHEGTEQYF. CDR3 nucleotides: TGTGCCACCAGCAGAGCCCACGAAGGGACCGAGCAGTACTTC. The chain couples TRBV15 to TRBJ2-7; the D gene could be TRBD1 or TRBD2 (5 bases each). Germline V lookup: CDR1 LNHNV, CDR2 YYDKDF (reference sequence). Trimming cost V 1 base and J 6 bases, with 13 bases left between them. The CDR3 runs 14 residues.

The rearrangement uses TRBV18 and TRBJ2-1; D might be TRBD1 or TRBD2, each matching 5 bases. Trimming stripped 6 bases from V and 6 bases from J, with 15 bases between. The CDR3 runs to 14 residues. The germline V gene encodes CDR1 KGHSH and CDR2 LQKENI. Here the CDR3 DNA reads TGTGCCAGCTCCCCCCCGGGGCTTATCAATGAGCAGTTCTTC. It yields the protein CASSPPGLINEQFF.

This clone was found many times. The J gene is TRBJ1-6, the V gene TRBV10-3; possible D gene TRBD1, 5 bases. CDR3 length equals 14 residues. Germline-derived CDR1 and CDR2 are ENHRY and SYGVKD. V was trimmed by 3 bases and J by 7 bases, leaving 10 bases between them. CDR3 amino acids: CAISEQVGNSPLHF. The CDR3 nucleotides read TGTGCCATCAGTGAACAGGTTGGGAATTCACCCCTCCACTTT.

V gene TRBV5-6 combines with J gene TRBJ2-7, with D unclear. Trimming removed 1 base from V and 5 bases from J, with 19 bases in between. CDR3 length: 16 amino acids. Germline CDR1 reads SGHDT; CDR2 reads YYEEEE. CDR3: CASSLFGFPLYDEQYF. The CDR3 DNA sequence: TGTGCCAGCAGCTTGTTTGGGTTTCCCCTATACGACGAGCAGTACTTC.

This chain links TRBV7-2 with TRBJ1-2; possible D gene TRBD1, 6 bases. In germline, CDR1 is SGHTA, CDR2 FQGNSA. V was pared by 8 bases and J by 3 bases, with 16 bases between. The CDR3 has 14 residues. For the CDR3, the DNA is TGTGCCAGCGCACAGGGCCAGGGCGACTATGGCTACACCTTC. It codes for CASAQGQGDYGYTF.

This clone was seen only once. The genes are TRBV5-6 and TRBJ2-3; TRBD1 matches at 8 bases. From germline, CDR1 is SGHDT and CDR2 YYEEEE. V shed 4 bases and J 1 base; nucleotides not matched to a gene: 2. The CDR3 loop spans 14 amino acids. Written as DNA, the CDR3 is TGTGCCAGCAGCCCGACAGGGGGCACAGATACGCAGTATTTT. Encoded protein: CASSPTGGTDTQYF.

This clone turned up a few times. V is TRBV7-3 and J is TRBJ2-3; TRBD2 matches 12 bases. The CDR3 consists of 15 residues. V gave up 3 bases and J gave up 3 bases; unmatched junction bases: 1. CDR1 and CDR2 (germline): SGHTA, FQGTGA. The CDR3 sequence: CASSFTSGRTDTQYF. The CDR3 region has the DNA TGTGCCAGCAGCTTCACTAGCGGGAGGACAGATACGCAGTATTTT.

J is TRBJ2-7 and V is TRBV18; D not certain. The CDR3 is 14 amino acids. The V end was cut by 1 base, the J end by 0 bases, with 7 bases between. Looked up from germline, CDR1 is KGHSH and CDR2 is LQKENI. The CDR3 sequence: CASSPQRLSYEQYF. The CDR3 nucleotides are TGTGCCAGCTCACCACAACGCCTCTCCTACGAGCAGTACTTC.